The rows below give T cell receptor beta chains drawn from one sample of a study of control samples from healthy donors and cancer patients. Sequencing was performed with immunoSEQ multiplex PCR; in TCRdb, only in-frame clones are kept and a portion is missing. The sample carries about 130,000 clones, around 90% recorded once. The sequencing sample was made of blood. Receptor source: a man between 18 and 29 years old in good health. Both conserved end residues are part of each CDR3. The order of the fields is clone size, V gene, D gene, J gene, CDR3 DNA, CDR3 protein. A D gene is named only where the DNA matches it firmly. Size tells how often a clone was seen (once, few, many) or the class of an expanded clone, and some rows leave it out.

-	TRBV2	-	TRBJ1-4	TGTGCCAGCAGTGAAGCGTGGGGAGAACTGTTTTTT	CASSEAWGELFF
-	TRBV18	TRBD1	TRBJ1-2	TGTGCCAGCTCACCACCCGGGACAGGGGGCGACTATGGCTACACCTTC	CASSPPGTGGDYGYTF
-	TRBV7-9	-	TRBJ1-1	TGTGCCAGCAGCGCCCACCGGGAGAACACTGAAGCTTTCTTT	CASSAHRENTEAFF
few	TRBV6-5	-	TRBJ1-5	TGTGCCAGCAGTAAATGGGACGGTAATCAGCCCCAGCATTTT	CASSKWDGNQPQHF
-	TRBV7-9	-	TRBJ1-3	TGTGCCAGCAGCTTACTACCGCAAGGCCCTGGAAACACCATATATTTT	CASSLLPQGPGNTIYF
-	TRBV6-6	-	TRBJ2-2	TGTGCCAGCAGTATGGACGGCGGGGAGCTGTTTTTT	CASSMDGGELFF
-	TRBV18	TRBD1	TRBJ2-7	TGTGCCAGCTCACCAGGGGGACAGGGGACCTACGAGCAGTACTTC	CASSPGGQGTYEQYF
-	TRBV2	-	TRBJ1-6	TGTGCCAGCAGTGGGAATTATAATTCACCCCTCCACTTT	CASSGNYNSPLHF
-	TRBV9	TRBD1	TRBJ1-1	TGTGCCAGCAGCACCCGACAGGGGATGGTGTTCGGCGGGGAGAACACTGAAGCTTTCTTT	CASSTRQGMVFGGENTEAFF
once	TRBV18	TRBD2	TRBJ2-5	TGTGCCAGCTCGTTGACTAGCGGCGAGACCCAGTACTTC	CASSLTSGETQYF
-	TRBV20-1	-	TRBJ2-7	TGCAGTGCTAGTCGACAGAGCTCCTACGAGCAGTACTTC	CSASRQSSYEQYF
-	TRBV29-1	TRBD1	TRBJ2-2	TGCAGCGTTCCCGGACAGGGGGTCACCGGGGAGCTGTTTTTT	CSVPGQGVTGELFF
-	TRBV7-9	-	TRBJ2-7	TGTGCCAGCAGGTCCCGGGGTACTGTAGAGCAGTACTTC	CASRSRGTVEQYF
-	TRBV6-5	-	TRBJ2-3	TGTGCTACAGGAGTGACTACGCAGTATTTT	CATGVTTQYF
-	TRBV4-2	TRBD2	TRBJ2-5	TGTGCCAGCAGCCCTACACTAGCGGGGGGTGGAGAGACCCAGTACTTC	CASSPTLAGGGETQYF
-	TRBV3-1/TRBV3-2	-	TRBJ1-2	TGTGCCAGCAGCCAAGAACAGCCACCGCGGGGTGGCTACACCTTC	CASSQEQPPRGGYTF
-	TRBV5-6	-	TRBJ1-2	TGTGCCAGCAGCGAGGGTGCCTATGGCTACACCTTC	CASSEGAYGYTF
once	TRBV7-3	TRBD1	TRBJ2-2	TGTGCCAGCAGCTTTCATCCGACAGGGGTATCCGGGGAGCTGTTTTTT	CASSFHPTGVSGELFF
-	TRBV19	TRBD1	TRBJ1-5	TGTGCCAGTAGTAACCGGGACAGTGTCAATCAGCCCCAGCATTTT	CASSNRDSVNQPQHF
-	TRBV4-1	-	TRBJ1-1	TGCGCCAGCAGATGGACGTGGATGAACACTGAAGCTTTCTTT	CASRWTWMNTEAFF
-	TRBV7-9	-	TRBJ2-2	TGTGCCAGCAGCTCCTTAGAGGGGCCCGGCGGGGAGCTGTTTTTT	CASSSLEGPGGELFF
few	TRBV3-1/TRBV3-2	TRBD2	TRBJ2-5	TGTGCCAGCAGCCACTTAAGAAAGCGGGGTATCCAAGAGACCCAGTACTTC	CASSHLRKRGIQETQYF
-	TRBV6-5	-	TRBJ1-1	TGTGCCAGCATTCCCGCTGGGGCGGTTGAAGCTTTCTTT	CASIPAGAVEAFF
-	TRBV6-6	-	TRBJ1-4	TGTGCCAGCACCCTAAATGAAAAACTGTTTTTT	CASTLNEKLFF
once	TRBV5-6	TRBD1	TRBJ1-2	TGTGCCAGCAGAAGGACAGGGAACTATGGCTACACCTTC	CASRRTGNYGYTF
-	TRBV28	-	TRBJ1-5	TGTGCCACTTTGGGACGCGGCCAGCCCCAGCATTTT	CATLGRGQPQHF
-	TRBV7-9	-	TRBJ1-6	TGTGCCAGCAGCCCTAGGAGGGACGGTAATTCACCCCTCCACTTT	CASSPRRDGNSPLHF
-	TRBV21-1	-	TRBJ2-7	TGTGCCAGCTGGACTTACAGGGGGACCGGCGAGCAGTACTTC	CASWTYRGTGEQYF
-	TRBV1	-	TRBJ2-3	TGCACCAGCAGCCGAGGACTAGCGGCCAGCACAGATACGCAGTATTTT	CTSSRGLAASTDTQYF
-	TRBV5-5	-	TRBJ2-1	TGTGCCAGCAGCTTGGGCTCAAACCCCTACAATGAGCAGTTCTTC	CASSLGSNPYNEQFF
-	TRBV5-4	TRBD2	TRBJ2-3	TGTGCCAGCAGCTCTCTCTGGCTAGCGGGGGGTCTTCGCACAGATACGCAGTATTTT	CASSSLWLAGGLRTDTQYF
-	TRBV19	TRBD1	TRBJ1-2	TGTGCCAGTAGTGCGGACAGGGGTAACTATGGCTACACCTTC	CASSADRGNYGYTF